This T cell receptor beta chain appears in the sequencing data of a study of shared clonotypes between healthy human individuals. Notes on the study in general: Generation probabilities were higher for clonotypes shared across all four sorted-subset donors than for unshared ones. The donor pool, a small one, limited the genetic and exposure-history diversity represented. How much donors shared clonotypes was expected to be affected by sequencing depth. Apart from blood, nothing was sampled; tissue repertoires likely differ.

This CDR3 region has 15 residues. V was trimmed by 6 bases and J by 5 bases, leaving 19 bases between them. The germline V gene has CDR1 MNHNS and CDR2 SASEGT. Comment on this clone: Its antigen remains unidentified.

Generated by immunoSEQ multiplex PCR, the TCRdb table keeps only in-frame clones and is missing some. The data contain 2 million to 2.5 million clones, approximately 95% of them seen just once; the ten biggest clones take up around 0.13%. The clonotype originates from a man younger than 35 in good health. The sample consisted of naive CD4+ T cells sorted from blood. Subset: CD45RA+ positively selected. The chain recombines TRBV6-1 with TRBJ2-5, with D possibly TRBD1 on 5 matching bases. The CDR3 nucleotides read TGTGCCAGCAGCCCGGCCCGGGCCCACAGGGAGACCCAGTACTTC. It is translated as CASSPARAHRETQYF.